This T cell receptor (beta chain) stems from a study of shared clonotypes between healthy human individuals. Measured with immunoSEQ multiplex PCR; TCRdb has only the in-frame clones, and not every one. There are some 1.5 million clones in the sample; over 95% occur only once, and approximately 1% lies in the top ten. V dropped 4 bases and J dropped 1 base, with 14 bases sitting between them. The CDR3 is 16 residues long. Germline-derived CDR1 and CDR2 are SGDLS and YYNGEE. The chain has TRBV9 and TRBJ2-2; D might be TRBD2 (7 bases). This receptor was obtained from a man between 25 and 39 years old in good health. The source material was naive CD4+ T cells sorted from blood. As to subset: CD45RA+ positively selected. CDR3 nucleotide sequence: TGTGCCAGCAGCCCGGGGGGCAGGTTGAACACCGGGGAGCTGTTTTTT. Protein sequence: CASSPGGRLNTGELFF.